A single sample is the source of the 20 T cell receptor beta chains below, sequenced in a study of blood T cell repertoires in COVID-19. The protocol was immunoSEQ multiplex PCR, while the TCRdb copy is restricted to in-frame clones and leaves out a portion. The sample includes around 150,000 clones, 75% to 90% seen only once; the top ten take over 4%. Material: PBMCs or T cells enriched from blood (not recorded which). These receptors all stem from a man between 65 and 85 years old who had been exposed to COVID-19.

Only a few counts were recorded for this clone. The chain employs TRBV7-2 and TRBJ2-7; 10 bases agree with TRBD1. Germline trimming cut 4 bases from V and 3 bases from J; bases unmatched to any gene: 3. The CDR3 covers 14 residues. The V gene's germline CDR1 is SGHTA and CDR2 FQGNSA. CDR3 in DNA: TGTGCCAGCAGCTCGGGGGACAGGGGCTACGAGCAGTACTTC. Protein product: CASSSGDRGYEQYF.

This clone was found once. The J gene is TRBJ1-2, the V gene TRBV9, with D unresolved. Germline lookup yields CDR1 SGDLS and CDR2 YYNGEE. The CDR3 sequence is 13 residues long. The V end lost 4 bases, the J end lost 8 bases, and 15 bases lay between the germline ends. This chain's CDR3 is CASSPSPSYGYTF. The CDR3 nucleotides read TGTGCCAGCAGCCCCAGTCCCTCTTACGGCTACACCTTC.

This clone was counted only a few times. For the CDR3, the DNA is TGTGCCAGCAGTGAACAGGGGGGAAATCAGCCCCAGCATTTT. Amino acid sequence: CASSEQGGNQPQHF. The chain employs TRBV6-1 and TRBJ1-5; 7 bases are shared with TRBD1. CDR1 and CDR2 from the germline V gene are MNHNS and SASEGT. Trimming at V came to 2 bases and at J to 4 bases, leaving 2 bases not matched to a gene. This CDR3 spans 14 amino acids.

This clone has just one count. V and J are TRBV10-1 and TRBJ1-2; the D is unclear. In germline, CDR1 is WNHNN, CDR2 SYGVQD (reference sequence). Between the trimmed V and J ends, which lost 8 bases and 8 bases, there was a span of 21 bases. The CDR3 length is 14 residues. The DNA of the CDR3 is TGCGCCAGCCGTCGGGATAAGGGAGAGAAGGGCTACACCTTC. Amino acids: CASRRDKGEKGYTF.

The V gene is TRBV10-2, the J gene TRBJ1-6, with D uncertain. Germline lookup yields CDR1 WSHSY and CDR2 SAAADI. Trimming left V 6 bases short and J 10 bases short, with 19 bases between. CDR3 length: 15 amino acids. The CDR3 region is CASSPPPGDMSPLHF. The DNA of the CDR3 is TGCGCCAGCAGCCCCCCCCCGGGAGATATGTCACCCCTCCACTTT.

Regarding this clone: The identical CDR3 is also encoded by other nucleotide sequences in the sample. The chain joins TRBV29-1 to TRBJ1-5, with D uncertain. The CDR3 totals 12 residues. Trimming left V 4 bases short and J 1 base short, with 5 bases between. CDR1 and CDR2 from the germline V gene are SQVTM and ANQGSEA. This CDR3 reads CSVGGSNQPQHF. DNA of the CDR3: TGCAGCGTTGGAGGGAGCAATCAGCCCCAGCATTTT.

The chain is built from TRBV7-9 and TRBJ2-1, with 9 bases that match TRBD1. V lost 3 bases and J lost 7; bases outside the gene matches: 7. CDR1 is SEHNR and CDR2 is FQNEAQ in the germline V gene (reference sequence). The CDR3 is 15 residues long. CDR3 residues: CASSFRDRANNEQFF. As DNA, the CDR3 is TGTGCCAGCAGCTTCCGGGACAGGGCGAATAATGAGCAGTTCTTC.

The chain's CDR3 is CASSLIGLAGAQETQYF. Written as DNA, the CDR3 is TGTGCCAGCAGTTTAATCGGACTAGCGGGAGCTCAAGAGACCCAGTACTTC. This chain joins TRBV6-2 or TRBV6-3 and TRBJ2-5; TRBD2 agrees at 13 bases. The germline gives CDR1 MNHEY, CDR2 SVGEGT. This CDR3 region has 17 residues. After removal of 4 bases from V and 2 bases from J, the junction contained 7 bases not matched to a gene.

This sequence joins TRBV7-3 and TRBJ1-1, with 8 bases matching TRBD1. V was clipped by 1 base and J by 11 bases; unmatched bases: 15. This CDR3 contains 16 residues. CDR1 SGHTA and CDR2 FQGTGA come from the germline V gene. This CDR3 is CASSLIATGDPSRAFF. CDR3 nucleotides: TGTGCCAGCAGCTTAATAGCGACAGGGGACCCTTCGAGGGCTTTCTTT.

The chain has TRBV7-9 and TRBJ1-2; 8 positions match TRBD1. This CDR3 is 15 amino acids long. The V gene's germline CDR1 is SEHNR and CDR2 FQNEAQ (reference sequence). The J segment lost 2 bases and the V segment lost 4 bases, leaving 6 bases of the junction unmatched. CDR3 sequence reads: CASSSRQGRNYGYTF. The CDR3 coding sequence is TGTGCCAGCAGCTCAAGACAGGGGAGAAACTATGGCTACACCTTC.

The gene calls are TRBV11-2 and TRBJ2-3; D is unresolved. CDR1 SGHAT and CDR2 FQNNGV come from the germline V gene. Trimming stripped 1 base from V and 3 bases from J, with 8 bases between. This CDR3 contains 14 residues. The CDR3 is CASSLGFTTDTQYF. The DNA of the CDR3 is TGTGCCAGCAGCTTAGGTTTTACAACAGATACGCAGTATTTT.

The chain couples TRBV28 to TRBJ2-7; possible D gene TRBD1, 5 bases. The CDR3 totals 15 residues. V lost 5 bases and J 5 bases, leaving 19 bases between the germline ends. Germline CDR1 reads MDHEN; CDR2 reads SYDVKM. Written as DNA, the CDR3 is TGTGCCAGCAGTCCCCAACGTGGGGCCAGGGACGAGCAGTACTTC. Its translation: CASSPQRGARDEQYF.

V usage is TRBV5-4 and J usage is TRBJ2-4, with D unresolved. The CDR3 length is 14 residues. The ends were cut back, 2 bases at V and 1 base at J, with 7 bases in the middle. Germline loops: CDR1 SGHNT, CDR2 YYREEE (reference sequence). As DNA, the CDR3 is TGTGCCAGCAGCTTACCGGAGGCCAAAAACATTCAGTACTTC. It encodes CASSLPEAKNIQYF.

J is TRBJ2-3 and V is TRBV4-3, with no clear D. From germline, CDR1 is LGHNA and CDR2 YSLEER. Trimming shortened V by 0 bases and J by 6 bases, and 7 bases separated the two germline ends. The CDR3 totals 13 residues. CDR3 sequence reads: CASSQDPSDTQYF. CDR3 DNA: TGCGCCAGCAGCCAAGACCCCTCGGATACGCAGTATTTT.

V gene TRBV19 combines with J gene TRBJ1-4, with TRBD1 matching 9 bases. Germline V gene lookup returns CDR1 LNHDA and CDR2 SQIVND (reference sequence). After removal of 3 bases from V and 4 bases from J, the junction contained 3 bases not matched to a gene. This CDR3 is built from 15 residues. CDR3 sequence (DNA): TGTGCCAGTAGTATCCGGGACAGGGTTAATGAAAAACTGTTTTTT. Its protein is CASSIRDRVNEKLFF.

This chain uses TRBV19 with TRBJ1-2; 8 bases align to TRBD1. V was pared by 0 bases and J by 4 bases, with 4 bases of the junction left unmatched. Germline V lookup: CDR1 LNHDA, CDR2 SQIVND (reference sequence). The CDR3 runs 15 residues. In DNA, the CDR3 is TGTGCCAGTAGTATAGACGCCGGGACAGGCTATGGCTACACCTTC. Encoded protein: CASSIDAGTGYGYTF.

The V call is TRBV6-6, the J call TRBJ2-5; weak D call: TRBD2 (6 bases). The V and J ends lost 2 bases and 7 bases respectively, with 17 bases between them. This CDR3 contains 15 residues. CDR1 is MNHNY and CDR2 is SVGAGI in the germline V gene (reference sequence). CDR3 sequence: CASSYRPVRDGTQYF. CDR3 DNA sequence: TGTGCCAGCAGTTACCGGCCCGTGCGGGACGGGACCCAGTACTTC.

This clone was picked up one time. V usage is TRBV4-3 and J usage is TRBJ1-6; 8 nucleotides line up with TRBD1. The CDR3 runs 14 residues. The ends lost 6 bases at V and 14 bases at J; junction bases unmatched: 12. Looked up from germline, CDR1 is LGHNA and CDR2 is YSLEER. CDR3 amino acids: CASRPGQASDALHF. The CDR3 coding sequence is TGCGCCAGCAGACCGGGACAGGCTTCTGACGCCCTCCACTTT.

V and J are TRBV19 and TRBJ1-6; TRBD1 matches at 7 bases. Germline V gene sequence: CDR1 LNHDA, CDR2 SQIVND (reference sequence). The CDR3 length is 11 residues. V lost 7 bases, J lost 16 bases, and 7 bases stayed unmatched. CDR3 region: CASTGDSLLHF. The CDR3 nucleotides are TGTGCCAGTACCGGGGACAGCCTTCTCCACTTT.

In this sample, this clone turned up once. V gene TRBV7-8 combines with J gene TRBJ1-1; 10 nucleotides align to TRBD1. From germline, CDR1 is SGHVS and CDR2 FQNEAQ. After removal of 8 bases from V and 4 bases from J, the junction contained 10 bases not matched to a gene. The CDR3 contains 15 residues. CDR3 sequence: CASGPGQGWITEAFF. The CDR3 DNA sequence: TGTGCCAGCGGCCCGGGACAGGGGTGGATCACTGAAGCTTTCTTT. Together with reference TRBV7-8 and TRBJ1-1, the CDR3 gives the full variable domain: GAGVSQSPRYKVAKRGQDVALRCDPISGHVSLFWYQQALGQGPEFLTYFQNEAQLDKSGLPSDRFFAERPEGSVSTLKIQRTQQEDSAVYLCASGPGQGWITEAFFGQGTRLTVV.